Presented here are 9 T cell receptor beta chains from one specimen sequenced in a study of vaccination and CD4 T cells after COVID-19. These receptors' antigens are unknown. The Oncomine TCR Beta short-read assay sequenced DNA from cultured CD4+ T cells. TCRdb re-called the PCR reads with MiXCR, one entry per CDR3 protein. Among roughly 12,000 distinct CDR3 sequences listed, more than 70% were seen once. As for treatment: approximately nine-day PBMC culture with coronavirus spike peptide pools or control peptides (ViraFEST assay). The specimen was CD4+ T cells from blood, cultured in vitro. These receptors all come from a human donor who had recovered from COVID-19.

The genes are TRBV4-3 and TRBJ2-3; a possible D gene is TRBD2 (6 bases). The germline V and J ends were trimmed by 1 base and 8 bases, with 10 bases remaining between them. This CDR3 is 13 amino acids long. CDR1 and CDR2 (germline): LGHNA, YSLEER. This CDR3 reads CASSQGAEGTQYF. CDR3 nucleotides: TGCGCCAGCAGCCAAGGCGCGGAGGGTACGCAGTATTTT.

This chain connects TRBV19 to TRBJ1-5; D unclear. The V gene lost 3 bases and the J gene lost 6 bases, with 3 bases spanning the gap. CDR1 and CDR2 from the germline V gene are LNHDA and SQIVND (reference sequence). CDR3 length: 11 amino acids. The CDR3 sequence: CASSIGQPQHF. CDR3 nucleotide sequence: TGTGCCAGTAGTATTGGTCAGCCCCAGCATTTT.

This clonotype was observed a handful of times. The chain couples TRBV29-1 to TRBJ2-2; 7 positions match TRBD1. There are 14 residues in the CDR3. Germline loops: CDR1 SQVTM, CDR2 ANQGSEA. V gave up 6 bases and J gave up 3 bases; unmatched junction bases: 7. The CDR3 loop reads CSVPDRRHTGELFF. The CDR3 bases are TGCAGCGTCCCGGACAGGAGACACACCGGGGAGCTGTTTTTT.

V is TRBV20-1 and J is TRBJ2-7, with TRBD2 identical over 9 bases. This CDR3 is built from 14 residues. Trimming removed 2 bases from V and 6 bases from J; junction bases left unmatched: 8. Germline V gene lookup returns CDR1 DFQATT and CDR2 SNEGSKA (reference sequence). CDR3: CSARPIAGVSEQYF. In nucleotides, the CDR3 is TGCAGTGCTAGACCAATAGCGGGAGTGAGCGAGCAGTACTTC.

The chain combines TRBV6-5 with TRBJ1-2; D unresolved. The V gene lost 4 bases and the J gene lost 10 bases, with 13 bases spanning the gap. CDR3 length: 12 amino acids. Germline V gene sequence: CDR1 MNHEY, CDR2 SVGAGI. CDR3 DNA: TGTGCCAGCAGTTTAGTTGGGTGGGACTACACCTTC. Residues: CASSLVGWDYTF.

The chain's CDR3 is CASSVHGSHFEQYF. The DNA for the CDR3 is TGTGCCAGCAGTGTTCACGGGAGCCACTTCGAGCAGTACTTC. This chain uses TRBV28 with TRBJ2-7; D perhaps matches TRBD2 (6 bases). Germline loops: CDR1 MDHEN, CDR2 SYDVKM. The CDR3 is made up of 14 amino acids. Trimming took off 5 bases at V and 6 bases at J, with 17 bases between the two ends. Variable domain in full (rest from reference TRBV28 and TRBJ2-7): DVKVTQSSRYLVKRTGEKVFLECVQDMDHENMFWYRQDPGLGLRLIYFSYDVKMKEKGDIPEGYSVSREKKERFSLILESASTNQTSMYLCASSVHGSHFEQYFGPGTRLTVT.

This sequence joins TRBV6-1 and TRBJ1-6; D possibly corresponds to TRBD1 (5 bases). The CDR3 covers 13 residues. Germline V lookup: CDR1 MNHNS, CDR2 SASEGT. Trimming removed 6 bases from V and 10 bases from J, with 13 bases in between. CDR3 nucleotide sequence: TGTGCCAGCAGAGAGGGGCACGGGTCACCCCTCCACTTT. Amino acids: CASREGHGSPLHF.

This clonotype is a singleton in its sample. The CDR3 here is CASSLAGIANYGYTF. The CDR3 DNA is TGTGCCAGCAGCTTGGCCGGGATAGCTAACTATGGCTACACCTTC. V gene TRBV5-8 combines with J gene TRBJ1-2; no firm D call. The germline V gene has CDR1 SGHTS and CDR2 YDEGEE. The CDR3 contains 15 residues. V shed 0 bases and J shed 0 bases, with 9 bases lying between them.

The sample holds a few counts of this clonotype. The chain links TRBV20-1 to TRBJ2-7; TRBD2 might be the D (5 bases). Deletions cut 5 bases from V and 1 base from J, with 9 bases between. Germline-derived CDR1 and CDR2 are DFQATT and SNEGSKA (reference sequence). The CDR3 is 12 residues long. The chain's CDR3 is CSAPGVSYEQYF. The CDR3 nucleotides read TGCAGTGCTCCCGGGGTTTCCTACGAGCAGTACTTC.